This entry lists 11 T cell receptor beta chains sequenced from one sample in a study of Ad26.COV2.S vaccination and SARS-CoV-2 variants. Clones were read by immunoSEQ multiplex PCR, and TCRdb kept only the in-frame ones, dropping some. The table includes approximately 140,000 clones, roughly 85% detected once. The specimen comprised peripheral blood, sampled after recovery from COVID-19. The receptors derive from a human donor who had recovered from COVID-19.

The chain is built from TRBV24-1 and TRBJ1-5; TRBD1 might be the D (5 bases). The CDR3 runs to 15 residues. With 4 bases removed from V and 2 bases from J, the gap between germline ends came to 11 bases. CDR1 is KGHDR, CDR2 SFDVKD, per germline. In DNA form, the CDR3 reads TGTGCCACCAGTGAGGCAGGGTCGGGCAATCAGCCCCAGCATTTT. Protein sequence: CATSEAGSGNQPQHF.

The CDR3 sequence: CASSLAGGAYNEQFF. Written as DNA, the CDR3 is TGCGCCAGCAGCTTGGCCGGAGGAGCCTACAATGAGCAGTTCTTC. J is TRBJ2-1 and V is TRBV5-1; tentatively, D is TRBD2 (5 bases). CDR1 SGHRS and CDR2 YFSETQ come from the germline V gene. This CDR3 comprises 15 residues. The V gene lost 0 bases and the J gene lost 2 bases, with 9 bases spanning the gap.

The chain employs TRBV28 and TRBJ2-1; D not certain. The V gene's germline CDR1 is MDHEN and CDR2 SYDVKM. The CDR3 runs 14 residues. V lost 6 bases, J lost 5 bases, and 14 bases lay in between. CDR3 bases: TGTGCCAGCAGCACCTATGACACGCACAATGAGCAGTTCTTC. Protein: CASSTYDTHNEQFF.

CDR3: CASSSGLYNEQFF. The CDR3 nucleotides read TGTGCCAGCAGTAGCGGGCTTTACAATGAGCAGTTCTTC. This rearrangement joins TRBV6-5 to TRBJ2-1; a possible D gene is TRBD2 (6 bases). The CDR3 extends over 13 amino acids. From germline, CDR1 is MNHEY and CDR2 SVGAGI. With 5 bases removed from V and 4 bases from J, the gap between germline ends came to 9 bases.

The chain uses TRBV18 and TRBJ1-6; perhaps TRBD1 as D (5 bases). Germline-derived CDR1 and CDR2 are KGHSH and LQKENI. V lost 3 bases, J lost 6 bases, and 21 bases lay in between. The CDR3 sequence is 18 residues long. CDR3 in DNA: TGTGCCAGCTCACCCTTCAGGGCACGGTACCACTTTAATTCACCCCTCCACTTT. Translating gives CASSPFRARYHFNSPLHF.

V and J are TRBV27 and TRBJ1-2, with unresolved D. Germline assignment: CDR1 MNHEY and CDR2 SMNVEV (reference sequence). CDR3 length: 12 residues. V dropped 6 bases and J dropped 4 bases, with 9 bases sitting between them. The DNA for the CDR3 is TGTGCCAGCAGCCCCGACCTCTATGGCTACACCTTC. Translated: CASSPDLYGYTF.

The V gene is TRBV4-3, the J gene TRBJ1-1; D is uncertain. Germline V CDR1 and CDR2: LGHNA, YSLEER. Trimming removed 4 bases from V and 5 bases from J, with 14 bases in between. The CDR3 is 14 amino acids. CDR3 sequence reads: CASSRSSARTEAFF. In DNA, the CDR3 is TGCGCCAGCAGCCGGTCGTCGGCGAGAACTGAAGCTTTCTTT.

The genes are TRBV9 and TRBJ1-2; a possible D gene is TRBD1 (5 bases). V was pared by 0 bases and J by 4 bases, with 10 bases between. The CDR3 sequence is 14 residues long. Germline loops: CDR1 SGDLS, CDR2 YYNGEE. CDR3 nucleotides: TGTGCCAGCAGCGTAGGTGAAGGGGCCTATGGCTACACCTTC. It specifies CASSVGEGAYGYTF.

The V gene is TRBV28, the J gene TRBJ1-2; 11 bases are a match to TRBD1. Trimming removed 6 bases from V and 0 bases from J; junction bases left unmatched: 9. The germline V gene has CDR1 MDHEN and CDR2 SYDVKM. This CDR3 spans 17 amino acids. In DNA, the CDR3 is TGTGCCAGCAGCCTCCGGACAGGGGGCGCATCTAACTATGGCTACACCTTC. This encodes CASSLRTGGASNYGYTF.

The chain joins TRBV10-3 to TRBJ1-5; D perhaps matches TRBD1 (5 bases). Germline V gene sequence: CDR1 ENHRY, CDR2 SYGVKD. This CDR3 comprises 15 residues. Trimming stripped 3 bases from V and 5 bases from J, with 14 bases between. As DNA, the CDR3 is TGTGCCATCAGTGATAGCAGGAACAGGCATCAGCCCCAGCATTTT. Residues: CAISDSRNRHQPQHF.

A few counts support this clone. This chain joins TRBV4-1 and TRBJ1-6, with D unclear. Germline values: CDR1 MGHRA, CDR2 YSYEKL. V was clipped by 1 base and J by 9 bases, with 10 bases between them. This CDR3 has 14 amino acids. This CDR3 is CASSQGGLGSPLHF. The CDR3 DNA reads TGCGCCAGCAGCCAAGGAGGGTTGGGTTCACCCCTCCACTTT.